This T cell receptor (beta chain) was recovered during a study of control samples from healthy donors and cancer patients. The method was immunoSEQ multiplex PCR; TCRdb's version includes in-frame clones alone and lacks a portion of them. Among about 160,000 clones listed, approximately 96% were seen once. V lost 2 bases, J lost 7 bases, and 18 bases lay in between. Germline CDR1 reads SGHVS; CDR2 reads FNYEAQ. The CDR3 extends over 15 amino acids. The material sequenced was blood. The chain joins TRBV7-6 to TRBJ2-7, with D hard to call. The TCR originated in a woman aged 25 to 39 in good health. Here the CDR3 DNA reads TGTGCCAGCAGCTTAATAGGCCCTGGACCCCATGAGCAGTACTTC. Translated, it gives CASSLIGPGPHEQYF. Full variable domain (remainder filled in from reference TRBV7-6 and TRBJ2-7): GAGVSQSPRYKVTKRGQDVALRCDPISGHVSLYWYRQALGQGPEFLTYFNYEAQQDKSGLPNDRFSAERPEGSISTLTIQRTEQRDSAMYRCASSLIGPGPHEQYFGPGTRLTVT.